These 25 T cell receptor beta chains were sequenced from one sample in a study of cytomegalovirus exposure and HLA in healthy donors. Primers for the PCR totalled 60 Vbeta and 13 Jbeta. Assay: immunoSEQ multiplex PCR; the TCRdb copy retains only in-frame clones and omits some. The table has under 200,000 clones, around 78% seen once. Sequencing was carried out using PBMCs. All receptors derive from a man younger than 45 in good health and CMV-seronegative.

V and J are TRBV10-3 and TRBJ2-4, with D possibly TRBD2 on 6 matching bases. CDR3 length: 14 amino acids. The germline gives CDR1 ENHRY, CDR2 SYGVKD. Between the trimmed V and J ends, which lost 6 bases and 6 bases, there was a span of 15 bases. CDR3: CAIRMEGPGNIQYF. As DNA, the CDR3 is TGTGCCATCAGGATGGAGGGCCCCGGAAACATTCAGTACTTC.

The V and J genes are TRBV6-1 and TRBJ1-4; tentatively, D is TRBD1 (6 bases). Per germline, CDR1 MNHNS and CDR2 SASEGT. V lost 4 bases and J 6 bases, leaving 15 bases between the germline ends. This CDR3 is 15 amino acids long. The CDR3 here is CASSGYREGDEKLFF. The CDR3 DNA is TGTGCCAGCAGTGGGTACAGGGAGGGGGATGAAAAACTGTTTTTT.

The J gene is TRBJ2-1, the V gene TRBV4-2; 8 positions agree with TRBD2. Per the germline V gene, CDR1 is LGHNA and CDR2 is YNFKEQ. Trimming cost V 0 bases and J 7 bases; bases outside gene matches: 11. The CDR3 is 17 residues long. DNA for the CDR3: TGTGCCAGCAGCCAAGAAAGCAGCGGGAGTCTCACAAATGAGCAGTTCTTC. Translation: CASSQESSGSLTNEQFF.

This clone was seen more than once but under ten times. As DNA, the CDR3 is TGTGCCAGTCTCCGAGGGTCTGGAGAGACCCAGTACTTC. It translates to CASLRGSGETQYF. The chain employs TRBV19 and TRBJ2-5; D is possibly TRBD2 (5 bases). The germline gives CDR1 LNHDA, CDR2 SQIVND (reference sequence). The CDR3 is 13 amino acids. The V end lost 8 bases, the J end lost 4 bases, and 14 bases lay between the germline ends. Drawing the rest from reference TRBV19 and TRBJ2-5, the complete variable domain is DGGITQSPKYLFRKEGQNVTLSCEQNLNHDAMYWYRQDPGQGLRLIYYSQIVNDFQKGDIAEGYSVSREKKESFPLTVTSAQKNPTAFYLCASLRGSGETQYFGPGTRLLVL.

V usage is TRBV9 and J usage is TRBJ2-1; 13 bases match TRBD2. The CDR3 sequence is 16 residues long. CDR1 and CDR2 from the germline V gene are SGDLS and YYNGEE. The trim removed 2 bases at V and 9 bases at J, leaving 8 bases unmatched. The CDR3 loop reads CASSVGGLAGQREQFF. CDR3 coding DNA: TGTGCCAGCAGCGTTGGGGGACTAGCGGGACAACGTGAGCAGTTCTTC.

This clone occurred once. V gene TRBV5-4 combines with J gene TRBJ1-1; TRBD1 agrees at 8 bases. Germline CDR1 reads SGHNT; CDR2 reads YYREEE (reference sequence). The CDR3 totals 16 residues. V shed 3 bases, J shed 2 bases, and the junction held 9 bases outside the gene matches. Here the CDR3 reads CASSSKKQGVNTEAFF. In DNA form, the CDR3 reads TGTGCCAGCAGCTCAAAAAAACAGGGGGTAAACACTGAAGCTTTCTTT. The variable domain in full, completed from reference TRBV5-4 and TRBJ1-1, reads ETGVTQSPTHLIKTRGQQVTLRCSSQSGHNTVSWYQQALGQGPQFIFQYYREEENGRGNFPPRFSGLQFPNYSSELNVNALELDDSALYLCASSSKKQGVNTEAFFGQGTRLTVV.

The V call is TRBV11-3, the J call TRBJ2-3; 8 bases map to TRBD1. V lost 4 bases to trimming and J lost 2 bases; unmatched junction nucleotides: 5. The CDR3 length is 15 residues. Germline CDR1 SGHNT, CDR2 YENEEA. CDR3 loop: CASSSSTGVTDTQYF. CDR3 nucleotides: TGTGCCAGCAGCTCTTCGACAGGGGTCACAGATACGCAGTATTTT.

J is TRBJ1-1 and V is TRBV7-3, with D possibly TRBD1 on 6 matching bases. The V end was cut by 3 bases, the J end by 5 bases, with 13 bases between. The CDR3 contains 14 residues. CDR1 is SGHTA and CDR2 is FQGTGA in the germline V gene. The CDR3 DNA reads as TGTGCCAGCAGCTTCACAGGGCCCCCGACTGAAGCTTTCTTT. The encoded protein is CASSFTGPPTEAFF.

The V call is TRBV6-1, the J call TRBJ2-7; tentatively, D is TRBD1 (5 bases). Germline CDR1 reads MNHNS; CDR2 reads SASEGT. The V end was cut by 4 bases, the J end by 1 base, with 11 bases between. The CDR3 is 14 residues long. The CDR3 is CASSVRDPSYEQYF. DNA of the CDR3: TGTGCCAGCAGTGTCAGGGATCCGTCCTACGAGCAGTACTTC.

The chain has TRBV5-8 and TRBJ1-1, with D hard to call. Germline CDR1 and CDR2: SGHTS and YDEGEE. V was trimmed by 0 bases and J by 8 bases, leaving 11 bases between them. The CDR3 sequence is 13 residues long. The CDR3 sequence: CASSLVGAVEAFF. CDR3 coding DNA: TGTGCCAGCAGCTTGGTGGGAGCGGTCGAAGCTTTCTTT.

The J gene is TRBJ2-5, the V gene TRBV7-9; possibly TRBD1 for D (6 bases). In germline, CDR1 is SEHNR, CDR2 FQNEAQ (reference sequence). The CDR3 is 12 amino acids. V lost 8 bases and J lost 2, with 9 bases in between. CDR3 protein: CASSQGQETQYF. CDR3 in DNA: TGTGCCAGCTCACAGGGACAAGAGACCCAGTACTTC. Complete variable domain (other parts from reference TRBV7-9 and TRBJ2-5): DTGVSQNPRHKITKRGQNVTFRCDPISEHNRLYWYRQTLGQGPEFLTYFQNEAQLEKSRLLSDRFSAERPKGSFSTLEIQRTEQGDSAMYLCASSQGQETQYFGPGTRLLVL.

The rearrangement joins TRBV30 to TRBJ2-3; the D is unclear. Germline V gene lookup returns CDR1 GTSNPN and CDR2 SVGIG (reference sequence). V was shortened by 4 bases and J by 5 bases, with 10 bases between the two germline ends. CDR3 length: 12 residues. For the CDR3, the DNA is TGTGCCTGGACCCCAGGTCAAGATACGCAGTATTTT. Translation gives CAWTPGQDTQYF.

The V call is TRBV4-1, the J call TRBJ1-1; TRBD1 matches 9 bases. The CDR3 has 15 amino acids. J was trimmed by 4 bases and V by 4 bases; bases with no gene match: 7. The V gene's germline CDR1 is MGHRA and CDR2 YSYEKL. The DNA for the CDR3 is TGCGCCAGCAGCCCTACCGGGACAGGGATCACTGAAGCTTTCTTT. Amino acids: CASSPTGTGITEAFF.

The V and J genes are TRBV25-1 and TRBJ2-2; 10 bases agree with TRBD2. The CDR3 extends over 17 amino acids. J gave up 4 bases and V 0 bases, and 5 bases lay outside the gene matches. Germline loops: CDR1 MGHDK, CDR2 SYGVNS. DNA of the CDR3: TGTGCCAGCAGTGAATACGGGACTAGCGTCGGCACCGGGGAGCTGTTTTTT. This codes for CASSEYGTSVGTGELFF.

This CDR3 is CATSRGRVGGMNTEAFF. DNA of the CDR3: TGTGCCACCAGCAGAGGACGAGTTGGAGGGATGAACACTGAAGCTTTCTTT. This chain uses TRBV15 with TRBJ1-1; D remains unclear. Germline V CDR1 and CDR2: LNHNV, YYDKDF (reference sequence). The CDR3 loop spans 17 amino acids. V dropped 1 base and J dropped 0 bases, with 15 bases sitting between them.

This clone was seen a few times. The rearrangement uses TRBV4-2 and TRBJ2-3; 11 bases fit TRBD2. Germline V CDR1 and CDR2: LGHNA, YNFKEQ. The CDR3 is 16 amino acids. Trimming took 5 bases from V and 6 from J; bases not matched to a gene: 10. CDR3 in amino acids: CASSARTSGFSDTQYF. The CDR3 DNA is TGTGCCAGCAGCGCCCGGACTAGCGGGTTTTCGGATACGCAGTATTTT.

The chain couples TRBV2 to TRBJ1-2; 7 bases are shared with TRBD1. With V trimmed by 10 bases and J by 6 bases, 5 bases remained unmatched. CDR3 size: 11 residues. The germline CDR1 and CDR2 sequences are SNHLY and FYNNEI. The chain's CDR3 is CATRGRDGYTF. CDR3 nucleotide sequence: TGTGCCACCAGGGGGAGGGATGGCTACACCTTC.

The V gene is TRBV29-1, the J gene TRBJ2-2, with 10 bases identical to TRBD2. V dropped 7 bases and J dropped 7; count of bases not matched to a gene: 6. CDR1 and CDR2 (germline): SQVTM, ANQGSEA. The CDR3 consists of 13 residues. In DNA, the CDR3 is TGCAGCGCTACTAGCGGGATGAGCGGGGAGCTGTTTTTT. It is translated as CSATSGMSGELFF.

This clone occurred once. This chain's CDR3 is CASSLVGGTNTGELFF. Written as DNA, the CDR3 is TGTGCCAGCAGCTTAGTTGGGGGCACGAACACCGGGGAGCTGTTTTTT. This sequence joins TRBV11-1 and TRBJ2-2; a possible D gene is TRBD1 (6 bases). Germline-derived CDR1 and CDR2 are SGHAT and FQDESV (reference sequence). V was cut by 1 base and J by 0 bases, with 9 bases left in between. The CDR3 sequence is 16 residues long.

This clone was detected once. The V gene is TRBV11-3, the J gene TRBJ2-1, with D maybe TRBD1 (6 bases). The germline V and J ends were trimmed by 5 bases and 9 bases, with 11 bases remaining between them. This CDR3 comprises 12 residues. Germline CDR1 SGHNT, CDR2 YENEEA. CDR3 amino acids: CASSGRDTEQFF. The CDR3 bases are TGTGCCAGCAGCGGCCGGGACACTGAGCAGTTCTTC.

V is TRBV5-8 and J is TRBJ2-3; 9 nucleotides agree with TRBD2. Germline V gene data show CDR1 as SGHTS and CDR2 as YDEGEE. Trimming cost V 0 bases and J 6 bases; bases outside gene matches: 5. This CDR3 has 15 residues. CDR3 residues: CASSLARGRVDTQYF. The CDR3 coding sequence is TGTGCCAGCAGCTTGGCGCGCGGGAGGGTCGATACGCAGTATTTT.

This chain links TRBV11-2 with TRBJ2-1; perhaps TRBD2 as D (5 bases). This CDR3 is built from 13 residues. In germline, CDR1 is SGHAT, CDR2 FQNNGV. The V end was cut by 5 bases, the J end by 7 bases, with 12 bases between. This CDR3 is CASSVERRNEQFF. As DNA, the CDR3 is TGTGCCAGCAGCGTCGAACGGAGGAATGAGCAGTTCTTC.

The CDR3 loop is CASSNLNEQYF. The CDR3 DNA reads TGTGCCAGTAGTAACCTAAACGAGCAGTACTTC. The V and J genes are TRBV19 and TRBJ2-7; D remains ambiguous. CDR1 LNHDA and CDR2 SQIVND come from the germline V gene (reference sequence). The CDR3 contains 11 residues. V shed 4 bases and J shed 5 bases, with 6 bases lying between them.

V gene TRBV7-2 combines with J gene TRBJ2-3; D uncertain. Germline V lookup: CDR1 SGHTA, CDR2 FQGNSA. The CDR3 runs to 13 residues. The V end was cut by 3 bases, the J end by 5 bases, with 9 bases between. The CDR3 bases are TGTGCCAGCAGCTTCCCTAGTGTAGATACGCAGTATTTT. Translated, it gives CASSFPSVDTQYF. Variable domain in full (rest from reference TRBV7-2 and TRBJ2-3): GAGVSQSPSNKVTEKGKDVELRCDPISGHTALYWYRQSLGQGLEFLIYFQGNSAPDKSGLPSDRFSAERTGGSVSTLTIQRTQQEDSAVYLCASSFPSVDTQYFGPGTRLTVL.

This chain uses TRBV28 with TRBJ1-4; the D is unclear. V shed 4 bases and J shed 5 bases, with 17 bases lying between them. The germline gives CDR1 MDHEN, CDR2 SYDVKM. This CDR3 comprises 16 residues. This CDR3 reads CASSSYSGIVNEKLFF. CDR3 nucleotides: TGTGCCAGCAGTTCCTATTCCGGGATTGTGAATGAAAAACTGTTTTTT.